These T cell receptor beta chains were read from a single sample in a study of blood T cell repertoires in COVID-19. Profiled with immunoSEQ multiplex PCR; TCRdb holds only in-frame clones, not every one. The sample yields a few hundred thousand clones, around 85% seen once. What was sequenced was peripheral blood. Receptor source: a man at least 80 years old with acute or convalescent COVID-19. CDR3s include the opening cysteine and the closing phenylalanine or tryptophan. Fields, in order: D gene, J gene, clone size, V gene, CDR3 DNA, CDR3 protein. D genes are given only for firm matches. Clone size is shown for a subset of rows, as once, few, many or a class of expanded clone.

>-|TRBJ2-3|-|TRBV5-1
TGCGCCAGCAGCTTGGGTTGGGTAGGGACAACTAACACAGATACGCAGTATTTT
CASSLGWVGTTNTDTQYF
>-|TRBJ2-7|-|TRBV6-6
TGTGCCAGCAGTTACGCGGGGACAGCGGAACAGTACTTC
CASSYAGTAEQYF
>-|TRBJ2-7|-|TRBV24-1
TGTGCCACCAGTGATTTGCACGAGAGGGAGTCCTCGCAGTACTTC
CATSDLHERESSQYF
>-|TRBJ2-6|-|TRBV19
TGTGCCAGTAGTATCCCGATCCGGGGGGCAGGGGCAGGGGCCAACGTCCTGACTTTC
CASSIPIRGAGAGANVLTF
>-|TRBJ1-6|-|TRBV19
TGTGCCAGTAGTATACGCACCGGTAATTCACCCCTCCACTTT
CASSIRTGNSPLHF
>TRBD1|TRBJ2-1|-|TRBV18
TGTGCCAGCTCACCACTCTCCGTTTTGGGACAGGGCAACAATGAGCAGTTCTTC
CASSPLSVLGQGNNEQFF
>TRBD1|TRBJ2-5|-|TRBV18
TGTGCCAGCTCACCGGACAGGGCGGGAGAGACCCAGTACTTC
CASSPDRAGETQYF
>-|TRBJ2-2|-|TRBV15
TGTGCCACCAGCAGAGCCTGGGAGGCCGGGGAGCTGTTTTTT
CATSRAWEAGELFF
>-|TRBJ1-5|-|TRBV15
TGTGCCACCAGTCAGGGAATTGTTAGCAATCAGCCCCAGCATTTT
CATSQGIVSNQPQHF
>TRBD1|TRBJ1-2|-|TRBV30
TGTGCCTGGAGACAGGGGAGTTATGGCTACACCTTC
CAWRQGSYGYTF
>-|TRBJ2-1|-|TRBV5-1
TGCGCCAGCAGCTTGAGGGACATAAGCGTCTTC
CASSLRDISVF
>TRBD1|TRBJ1-1|-|TRBV2
TGTGCCAGCAGCCTCAGGGGGTTTGGGACTGAAGCTTTCTTT
CASSLRGFGTEAFF
>TRBD2|TRBJ2-5|-|TRBV5-1
TGCGCCAGCAGCTTATTCCAAGCGGGAGTAGAGACCCAGTACTTC
CASSLFQAGVETQYF
>-|TRBJ1-1|-|TRBV12-3/TRBV12-4
TGTGCCAGCAGTTTAGGGTCAGGGGCCGAAGCTTTCTTT
CASSLGSGAEAFF
>-|TRBJ1-6|-|TRBV6-1
TGTGCCAGCAGTGGGAGTGAAGCCTCCTATAATTCACCCCTCCACTTT
CASSGSEASYNSPLHF
>TRBD1|TRBJ1-4|-|TRBV28
TGTGCCAGCAGTTTGGCAACAGGGGTAACTAATGAAAAACTGTTTTTT
CASSLATGVTNEKLFF
>-|TRBJ2-2|-|TRBV11-3
TGTGCCAGCAGCTCTCCGTTTAACACCGGGGAGCTGTTTTTT
CASSSPFNTGELFF
>TRBD2|TRBJ2-3|-|TRBV6-6
TGTGCCAGCATCTCACTAGCGGGTAGCACAGATACGCAGTATTTT
CASISLAGSTDTQYF
>-|TRBJ2-7|few|TRBV6-5
TGTGCCAGCAGTTTCCTCTACGAGCAGTACTTC
CASSFLYEQYF
>TRBD2|TRBJ2-7|-|TRBV7-9
TGTGCCAGCACCTTAAGTGGGACTACCTACGAGCAGTACTTC
CASTLSGTTYEQYF
>TRBD1|TRBJ1-1|-|TRBV4-1
TGCGCCAGCAGCCAAGACCCCAGGGGGGAAGCTTTCTTT
CASSQDPRGEAFF
>-|TRBJ1-3|-|TRBV2
TGTGCCAGGACAGGAACCCTCTCTGGAAACACCATATATTTT
CARTGTLSGNTIYF
>TRBD2|TRBJ2-7|few|TRBV7-2
TGTGCCAGCAGCTTTGCGGGAGACCTCTACGAGCAGTACTTC
CASSFAGDLYEQYF
>TRBD1|TRBJ1-4|-|TRBV5-4
TGTGCCAGCAGCTTATCCGGGACAGGGGGCGAAAAACTGTTTTTT
CASSLSGTGGEKLFF
>TRBD1|TRBJ1-2|many|TRBV27
TGTGCCAGCGCATTCGGCACAGGGGAGTATGGCTACACCTTC
CASAFGTGEYGYTF
>TRBD2|TRBJ2-6|-|TRBV18
TGTGCCAGCTCGCACACGGCCCCTCTGGGAGGGGTGGGGGCCAACGTCCTGACTTTC
CASSHTAPLGGVGANVLTF
>TRBD2|TRBJ2-7|-|TRBV28
TGTGCCAGCAGTTTAGAATTAGCGGGCCCCCAAGAGCAGTACTTC
CASSLELAGPQEQYF
>TRBD2|TRBJ2-3|-|TRBV7-2
TGTGCCAGCAGCTTTTTCTCGAGCGGGAGGGCAGATACGCAGTATTTT
CASSFFSSGRADTQYF
>TRBD1|TRBJ1-4|-|TRBV10-2
TGCGCCAGCAGGGGACAGGGGTGGCAGGAAAAACTGTTTTTT
CASRGQGWQEKLFF
>-|TRBJ2-1|-|TRBV4-2
TGTGCCAGCAGCCAAGAAAGCCCCCGAATTAGCGTACAGTTCTTC
CASSQESPRISVQFF
>-|TRBJ2-3|-|TRBV6-5
TGTGCCAGCAGGGGGCTGAGAACAGATACGCAGTATTTT
CASRGLRTDTQYF
>TRBD2|TRBJ2-7|-|TRBV19
TGTGCCAGTAGTCTGTCGCCTAGCGGGGGGGCCTACGAGCAGTACTTC
CASSLSPSGGAYEQYF
>-|TRBJ2-1|-|TRBV10-2
TGCGCCAGCATAACCGGACAGCGCTCCTACAATGAGCAGTTCTTC
CASITGQRSYNEQFF
>-|TRBJ1-4|-|TRBV27
TGTGCCAGCGGAAGGTCTTACAGGACAACTAATGAAAAACTGTTTTTT
CASGRSYRTTNEKLFF
>TRBD1|TRBJ2-2|-|TRBV18
TGTGCCAGCTCACTTAACAGGGGAGTGCCCGGGGAGCTGTTTTTT
CASSLNRGVPGELFF
>-|TRBJ1-2|-|TRBV28
TGTGCCAGCAGTCGAACACAGGGCCCCACAACCGGCTACACCTTC
CASSRTQGPTTGYTF
>-|TRBJ2-1|-|TRBV5-1
TGCGCCAGTACGATGGGGACTCCCAATTACAATGAGCAGTTCTTC
CASTMGTPNYNEQFF
>TRBD1|TRBJ1-6|-|TRBV6-5
TGTGCCAGCAGTCCCCGGACAGGGGGTGAATCACCCCTCCACTTT
CASSPRTGGESPLHF
>-|TRBJ1-5|-|TRBV24-1
TGTGCCACCAGGGACTCCAAGCTCAATCAGCCCCAGCATTTT
CATRDSKLNQPQHF
>-|TRBJ2-2|-|TRBV5-1
TGCGCCACCTCCTCAGGGACTTCTAACACCGGGGAGCTGTTTTTT
CATSSGTSNTGELFF
>TRBD1|TRBJ2-1|-|TRBV5-1
TGCGCCAGCAGCCGGAAGGGGGCCAGTGATGAGCAGTTCTTC
CASSRKGASDEQFF
>TRBD1|TRBJ1-2|-|TRBV2
TGTGCCAGCAGTGAAAGGGGGCAGATTTATTTAGGCTACACCTTC
CASSERGQIYLGYTF
>TRBD1|TRBJ1-1|-|TRBV7-9
TGTGCCAGCAGCCCGGGGTTTACAGGGGTGGGAGCTTTCTTT
CASSPGFTGVGAFF
>TRBD2|TRBJ2-2|-|TRBV24-1
TGTGCCACCAGTCGGGGACTAGCGGGGGGAAAGACCGGGGAGCTGTTTTTT
CATSRGLAGGKTGELFF
>-|TRBJ1-2|-|TRBV28
TGTGCCAGCAGTTTGTTCAGGGAAGTTGCCTATGGCTACACCTTC
CASSLFREVAYGYTF
>TRBD1|TRBJ1-3|-|TRBV18
TGTGCCAGCTCACCCCGGACAGGCCTCTCTGGAAACACCATATATTTT
CASSPRTGLSGNTIYF
>TRBD2|TRBJ2-3|-|TRBV9
TGTGCCAGCAGCGTAGGCTCTGGGGGACTAGCGGGGACAGATACGCAGTATTTT
CASSVGSGGLAGTDTQYF
>TRBD2|TRBJ2-1|-|TRBV5-1
TGCGCCAGCAGCATACCCGGACTAGCGGGTAACAATGAGCAGTTCTTC
CASSIPGLAGNNEQFF
>-|TRBJ1-3|-|TRBV30
TGTGCCTGGAGTTGGGGAGGCACTGGAAACACCATATATTTT
CAWSWGGTGNTIYF
>-|TRBJ2-7|-|TRBV6-5
TGTGCCAGCTTCCTCCAGGGCTACGAGCAGTACTTC
CASFLQGYEQYF
>TRBD2|TRBJ2-1|-|TRBV5-1
TGCGCCAGCAGCTGGGGCCGTAGCGGGGGTCGAAGCTCCTACAATGAGCAGTTCTTC
CASSWGRSGGRSSYNEQFF
>TRBD1|TRBJ2-5|-|TRBV5-1
TGCGCCAGCAGCCTGAACAGGGGTGTGGAGACCCAGTACTTC
CASSLNRGVETQYF
>-|TRBJ1-2|-|TRBV30
TGTGCCTGGAGTCAGTATAGGACAAACTATGGCTACACCTTC
CAWSQYRTNYGYTF
>TRBD1|TRBJ1-2|-|TRBV5-4
TGTGCCAGCAGTCCCGCCGGGACAGAACCAACTAACTATGGCTACACCTTC
CASSPAGTEPTNYGYTF